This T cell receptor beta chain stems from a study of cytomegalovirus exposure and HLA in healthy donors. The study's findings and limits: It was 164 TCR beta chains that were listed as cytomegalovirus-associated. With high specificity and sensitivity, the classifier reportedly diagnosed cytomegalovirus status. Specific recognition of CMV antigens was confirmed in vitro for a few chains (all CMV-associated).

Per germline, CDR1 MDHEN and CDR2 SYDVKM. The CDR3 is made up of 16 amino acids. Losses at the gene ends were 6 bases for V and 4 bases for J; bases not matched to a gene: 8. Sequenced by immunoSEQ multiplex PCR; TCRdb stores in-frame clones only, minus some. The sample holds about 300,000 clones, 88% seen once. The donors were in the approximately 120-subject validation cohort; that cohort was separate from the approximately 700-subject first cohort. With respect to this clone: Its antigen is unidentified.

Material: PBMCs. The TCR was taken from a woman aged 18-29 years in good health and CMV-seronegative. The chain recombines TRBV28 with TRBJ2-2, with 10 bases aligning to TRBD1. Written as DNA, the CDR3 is TGTGCCAGCAGCATAGAGACAGGGGGCGGCACCGGGGAGCTGTTTTTT. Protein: CASSIETGGGTGELFF.